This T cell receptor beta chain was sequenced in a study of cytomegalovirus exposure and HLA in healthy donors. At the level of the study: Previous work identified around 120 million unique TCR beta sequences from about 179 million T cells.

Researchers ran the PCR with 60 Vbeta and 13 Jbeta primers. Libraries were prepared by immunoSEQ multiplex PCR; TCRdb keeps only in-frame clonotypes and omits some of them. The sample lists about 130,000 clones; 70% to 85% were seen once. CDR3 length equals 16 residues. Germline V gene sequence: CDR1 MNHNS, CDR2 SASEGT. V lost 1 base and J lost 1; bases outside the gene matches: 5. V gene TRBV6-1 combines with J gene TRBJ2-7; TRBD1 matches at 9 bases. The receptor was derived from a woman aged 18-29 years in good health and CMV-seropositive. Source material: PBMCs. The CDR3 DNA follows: TGTGCCAGCAGTGAAGGAGGGACAGGGCTTTCCTACGAGCAGTACTTC. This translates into CASSEGGTGLSYEQYF.